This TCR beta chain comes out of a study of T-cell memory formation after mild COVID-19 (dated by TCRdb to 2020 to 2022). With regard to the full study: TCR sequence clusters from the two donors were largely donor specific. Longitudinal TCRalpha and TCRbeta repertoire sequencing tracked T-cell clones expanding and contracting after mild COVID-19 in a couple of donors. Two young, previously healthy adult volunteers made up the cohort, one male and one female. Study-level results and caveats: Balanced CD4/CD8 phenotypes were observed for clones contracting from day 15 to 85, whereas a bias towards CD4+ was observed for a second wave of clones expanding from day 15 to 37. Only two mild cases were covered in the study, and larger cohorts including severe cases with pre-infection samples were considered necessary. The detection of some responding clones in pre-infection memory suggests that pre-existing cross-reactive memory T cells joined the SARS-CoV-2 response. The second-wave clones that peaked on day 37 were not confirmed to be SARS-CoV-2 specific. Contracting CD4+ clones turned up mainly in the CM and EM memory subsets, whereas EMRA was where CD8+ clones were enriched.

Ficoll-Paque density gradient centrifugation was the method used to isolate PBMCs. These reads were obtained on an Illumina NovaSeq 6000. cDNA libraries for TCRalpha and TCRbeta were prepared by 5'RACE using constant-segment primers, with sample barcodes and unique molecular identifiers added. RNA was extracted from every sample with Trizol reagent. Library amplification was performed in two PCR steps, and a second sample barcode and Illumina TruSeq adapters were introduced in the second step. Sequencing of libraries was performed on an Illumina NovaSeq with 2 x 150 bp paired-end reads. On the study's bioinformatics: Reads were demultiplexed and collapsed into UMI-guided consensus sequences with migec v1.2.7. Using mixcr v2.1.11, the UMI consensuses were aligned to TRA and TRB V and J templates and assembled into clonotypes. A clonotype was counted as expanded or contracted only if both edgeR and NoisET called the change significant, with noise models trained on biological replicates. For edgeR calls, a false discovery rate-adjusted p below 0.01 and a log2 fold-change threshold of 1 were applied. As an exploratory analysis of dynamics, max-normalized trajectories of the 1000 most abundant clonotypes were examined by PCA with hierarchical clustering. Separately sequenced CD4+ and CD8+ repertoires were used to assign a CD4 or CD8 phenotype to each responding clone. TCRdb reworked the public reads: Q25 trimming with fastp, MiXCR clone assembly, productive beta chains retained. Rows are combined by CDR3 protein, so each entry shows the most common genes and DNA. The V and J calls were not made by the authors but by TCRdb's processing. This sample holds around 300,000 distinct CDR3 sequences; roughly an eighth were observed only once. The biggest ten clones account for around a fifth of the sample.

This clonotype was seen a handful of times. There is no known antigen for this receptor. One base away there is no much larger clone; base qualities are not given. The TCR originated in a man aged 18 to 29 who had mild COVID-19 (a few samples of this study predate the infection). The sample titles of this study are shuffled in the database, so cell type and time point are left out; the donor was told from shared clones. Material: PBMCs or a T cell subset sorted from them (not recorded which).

The CDR3 loop reads CASSHEWTGASNQPQHF. The DNA is TGCGCCAGCAGCCACGAATGGACAGGTGCTAGCAATCAGCCCCAGCATTTT. The chain was built from TRBV4-1 and TRBJ1-5, and TRBD1 matches 7 of the central bases. The germline V end is reduced by 3 bases and the J end by 0 bases; junction bases left unmatched: 8. Its CDR3 holds 17 amino acids, cysteine through phenylalanine. Kept here is only the CDR3 DNA, which spans 51 bases and is read in frame from base 1. Looking up the germline V gene yields CDR1 MGHRA and CDR2 YSYEKL.